One sample yielded the 22 T cell receptor beta chains listed below, sequenced in a study of shared clonotypes between healthy human individuals. The method was immunoSEQ multiplex PCR; TCRdb's version includes in-frame clones alone and lacks a portion of them. The repertoire holds fewer than 1.6 million clones, 98% seen once, with roughly 0.35% in the top ten. Sequencing was carried out using naive CD4+ T cells sorted from blood. Subset indicated: CD45RA+ positively selected. The receptor source for this set is a man aged 25-40 years in good health.

The chain carries TRBV18 and TRBJ2-3, with 9 bases matching TRBD1. Trimming took 2 bases from V and 5 from J; bases not matched to a gene: 5. Germline CDR1 is KGHSH and CDR2 is LQKENI. This CDR3 contains 15 residues. The CDR3 DNA sequence: TGTGCCAGCTCACCAACCCGACAGGGGGGAGATACGCAGTATTTT. Its translation is CASSPTRQGGDTQYF.

This chain uses TRBV18 with TRBJ2-1; D remains unclear. The CDR3 consists of 16 residues. The V gene's germline CDR1 is KGHSH and CDR2 LQKENI. V lost 0 bases, J lost 4 bases, and 13 bases lay in between. The CDR3 loop reads CASSPPYTKGYNEQFF. The CDR3 bases are TGTGCCAGCTCACCACCGTATACGAAGGGATACAATGAGCAGTTCTTC.

The genes are TRBV7-9 and TRBJ2-7, with D perhaps matching TRBD1 (6 bases). Per the germline V gene, CDR1 is SEHNR and CDR2 is FQNEAQ (reference sequence). The V end lost 1 base, the J end lost 8 bases, and 15 bases lay between the germline ends. The CDR3 runs 14 residues. As DNA, the CDR3 is TGTGCCAGCAGCTTAGTTCAGGGGACCGACCAGCAGTACTTC. Protein product: CASSLVQGTDQQYF.

The chain combines TRBV28 with TRBJ2-1; 10 bases match TRBD2. The CDR3 loop spans 20 amino acids. V lost 3 bases and J lost 0; bases outside the gene matches: 14. The germline CDR1 and CDR2 sequences are MDHEN and SYDVKM. The DNA of the CDR3 is TGTGCCAGCAGTTTTAAGGCTAGCGGGAGCAATGTAGGCTCCTACAATGAGCAGTTCTTC. It encodes CASSFKASGSNVGSYNEQFF. Supplemented by reference TRBV28 and TRBJ2-1, the full variable domain reads DVKVTQSSRYLVKRTGEKVFLECVQDMDHENMFWYRQDPGLGLRLIYFSYDVKMKEKGDIPEGYSVSREKKERFSLILESASTNQTSMYLCASSFKASGSNVGSYNEQFFGPGTRLTVL.

This chain joins TRBV7-2 and TRBJ2-7; D gene uncertain. This CDR3 contains 14 residues. The germline V and J ends were trimmed by 4 bases and 0 bases, with 10 bases remaining between them. Germline lookup yields CDR1 SGHTA and CDR2 FQGNSA. Here the CDR3 DNA reads TGTGCCAGCAGCTCCCCAGGAACCTCCTACGAGCAGTACTTC. Translation gives CASSSPGTSYEQYF.

The rearrangement uses TRBV28 and TRBJ2-6; D gene uncertain. The V gene lost 7 bases and the J gene lost 2 bases, with 18 bases spanning the gap. Germline V lookup: CDR1 MDHEN, CDR2 SYDVKM. CDR3 length: 17 residues. In nucleotides, the CDR3 is TGTGCCAGCACTATTCTACTCTTAGCTGCTGGGGCCAACGTCCTGACTTTC. The encoded protein is CASTILLLAAGANVLTF.

The V and J genes are TRBV4-3 and TRBJ2-7; the D is unclear. Trimming took off 1 base at V and 0 bases at J, with 16 bases between the two ends. In germline, CDR1 is LGHNA, CDR2 YSLEER. The CDR3 runs 17 residues. The CDR3 coding sequence is TGCGCCAGCAGCCAAGTCCGGTGGGGTCCCCTCTCCTACGAGCAGTACTTC. Amino acids: CASSQVRWGPLSYEQYF.

The CDR3 spells CASSLAYRSTSYNEQFF. In DNA, the CDR3 is TGCGCCAGCAGCTTGGCCTACCGTTCCACGTCCTACAATGAGCAGTTCTTC. The chain employs TRBV5-1 and TRBJ2-1; D uncertain. Germline V lookup: CDR1 SGHRS, CDR2 YFSETQ. The CDR3 has 17 residues. Trimming took 0 bases from V and 1 from J, leaving 14 bases between them.

This chain connects TRBV6-5 to TRBJ2-3, with a weak D call TRBD1 (5 bases). The V gene's germline CDR1 is MNHEY and CDR2 SVGAGI. There are 14 residues in the CDR3. Trimming left V 6 bases short and J 0 bases short, with 10 bases between. CDR3 protein: CASRRQLSTDTQYF. The CDR3 region has the DNA TGTGCCAGCAGGCGACAGCTAAGCACAGATACGCAGTATTTT.

This chain connects TRBV29-1 to TRBJ2-1, with TRBD2 identical over 7 bases. V dropped 4 bases and J dropped 4; count of bases not matched to a gene: 7. The CDR3 has 14 residues. The germline V gene encodes CDR1 SQVTM and CDR2 ANQGSEA. Written as DNA, the CDR3 is TGCAGCGTTGTTGTGCGGGAGTCTTACAATGAGCAGTTCTTC. Translating gives CSVVVRESYNEQFF.

The chain employs TRBV2 and TRBJ2-7; TRBD1 matches at 9 bases. The CDR3 length is 14 residues. Germline assignment: CDR1 SNHLY and CDR2 FYNNEI. The trim removed 2 bases at V and 6 bases at J, leaving 5 bases unmatched. The CDR3 here is CASSEPGQGPEQYF. CDR3 sequence (DNA): TGTGCCAGCAGTGAACCGGGACAGGGTCCCGAGCAGTACTTC. The complete variable domain, with remaining parts taken from reference TRBV2 and TRBJ2-7, reads EPEVTQTPSHQVTQMGQEVILRCVPISNHLYFYWYRQILGQKVEFLVSFYNNEISEKSEIFDDQFSVERPDGSNFTLKIRSTKLEDSAMYFCASSEPGQGPEQYFGPGTRLTVT.

This chain links TRBV28 with TRBJ2-1, with 10 bases matching TRBD2. The germline gives CDR1 MDHEN, CDR2 SYDVKM. The CDR3 is made up of 14 amino acids. V was clipped by 5 bases and J by 7 bases; unmatched bases: 5. Here the CDR3 DNA reads TGTGCCAGCAGTGCAAGCGGGAGGGGTAATGAGCAGTTCTTC. Translated: CASSASGRGNEQFF.

The chain links TRBV20-1 to TRBJ2-3; D is ambiguous. V was clipped by 4 bases and J by 5 bases, with 7 bases between them. The length of the CDR3 is 11 residues. Germline V gives CDR1 DFQATT, CDR2 SNEGSKA (reference sequence). CDR3 loop: CSATPVDTQYF. The CDR3, as DNA: TGCAGTGCTACGCCAGTAGATACGCAGTATTTT.

As regards this clone: The sample contains more than one DNA sequence encoding this CDR3. The rearrangement links TRBV10-3 to TRBJ1-4; D uncertain. V shed 3 bases and J shed 8 bases, with 4 bases lying between them. Per the germline V gene, CDR1 is ENHRY and CDR2 is SYGVKD. The CDR3 contains 11 residues. The CDR3 reads CAISEGEKLFF. CDR3 nucleotides: TGTGCCATCAGTGAAGGGGAAAAACTGTTTTTT.

This clone was counted once. The rearrangement uses TRBV10-3 and TRBJ2-1; D not resolved. The CDR3 length is 13 residues. Trimming took 1 base from V and 10 from J, leaving 11 bases between them. The germline V gene encodes CDR1 ENHRY and CDR2 SYGVKD. CDR3 DNA sequence: TGTGCCATCAGTGAGTTACGGTTGGGGGAGCAGTTCTTC. Its protein is CAISELRLGEQFF.

The rearrangement links TRBV14 to TRBJ2-7, with 9 bases aligning to TRBD2. Germline lookup yields CDR1 SGHDN and CDR2 FVKESK. This CDR3 region has 15 residues. Trimming at V came to 0 bases and at J to 6 bases, leaving 6 bases not matched to a gene. This CDR3 reads CASSQELAGLSEQYF. As DNA, the CDR3 is TGTGCCAGCAGCCAAGAGCTAGCGGGACTTTCCGAGCAGTACTTC.

The chain has TRBV6-6 and TRBJ2-7; 12 nucleotides agree with TRBD2. Looked up from germline, CDR1 is MNHNY and CDR2 is SVGAGI (reference sequence). The ends lost 7 bases at V and 7 bases at J; junction bases unmatched: 5. This CDR3 has 13 residues. The CDR3 region is CASKTSGSQEQYF. The CDR3 DNA is TGTGCCAGCAAGACTAGCGGGAGTCAAGAGCAGTACTTC.

The chain carries TRBV7-2 and TRBJ2-3; TRBD1 agrees at 9 bases. Per germline, CDR1 SGHTA and CDR2 FQGNSA. J gave up 5 bases and V 0 bases, and 6 bases lay outside the gene matches. This CDR3 comprises 16 residues. The CDR3 region is CASSLAGQGIVDTQYF. The CDR3 DNA follows: TGTGCCAGCAGCTTAGCGGGACAGGGAATCGTAGATACGCAGTATTTT.

V is TRBV7-3 and J is TRBJ2-1, with 7 bases identical to TRBD2. Germline lookup yields CDR1 SGHTA and CDR2 FQGTGA. The length of the CDR3 is 13 residues. V lost 5 bases to trimming and J lost 4 bases; unmatched junction nucleotides: 2. CDR3 loop: CASSPGGYNEQFF. CDR3 nucleotide sequence: TGTGCCAGCAGCCCCGGGGGGTACAATGAGCAGTTCTTC.

A word on this clone: Other DNA sequences in this specimen translate into the identical CDR3. The chain links TRBV27 to TRBJ2-1; 13 positions match TRBD2. Trimming cost V 6 bases and J 4 bases; bases outside gene matches: 6. The CDR3 covers 16 residues. Germline V lookup: CDR1 MNHEY, CDR2 SMNVEV (reference sequence). The CDR3 protein is CASSPRLAGGYNEQFF. The CDR3 bases are TGTGCCAGCAGCCCAAGACTAGCGGGAGGTTACAATGAGCAGTTCTTC.

The chain is built from TRBV28 and TRBJ1-2; no definite D call. This CDR3 has 14 residues. Germline CDR1 MDHEN, CDR2 SYDVKM. Trimming left V 7 bases short and J 4 bases short, with 16 bases between. The CDR3 coding sequence is TGTGCCAGCACCCCCCCGGGTTTCATCTATGGCTACACCTTC. Its protein product is CASTPPGFIYGYTF.

A word on this clone: This CDR3 is also generated by other DNA sequences in the sample. This chain connects TRBV14 to TRBJ1-2; D might be TRBD1 (5 bases). The germline V gene encodes CDR1 SGHDN and CDR2 FVKESK. CDR3 size: 14 residues. Trimming shortened V by 0 bases and J by 4 bases, and 9 bases separated the two germline ends. In nucleotides, the CDR3 is TGTGCCAGCAGCCAAGAGGGTACAGGCTATGGCTACACCTTC. As protein: CASSQEGTGYGYTF.